Presented here are 7 T cell receptor beta chains from one specimen sequenced in a study of blood T cell repertoires in COVID-19. Assay: immunoSEQ multiplex PCR; the TCRdb copy retains only in-frame clones and omits some. The table records about 300,000 clones, roughly 90% of them present only once. The material sequenced was peripheral blood. Receptor source: a man between 18 and 35 years old who had recovered from COVID-19.

V is TRBV4-1 and J is TRBJ2-1, with D tentatively TRBD1 (6 bases). The CDR3 contains 15 residues. Germline V gives CDR1 MGHRA, CDR2 YSYEKL. The V end was cut by 7 bases, the J end by 8 bases, with 21 bases between. Here the CDR3 DNA reads TGCGCCAGCACCCCAAGACAGGCCTTGAGGGATGAGCAGTTCTTC. Translated, it gives CASTPRQALRDEQFF.

The gene calls are TRBV10-3 and TRBJ1-3, with no clear D. This CDR3 region has 16 residues. Looked up from germline, CDR1 is ENHRY and CDR2 is SYGVKD. The ends were cut back, 0 bases at V and 0 bases at J, with 9 bases in the middle. Written as DNA, the CDR3 is TGTGCCATCAGTGAGTCGACGGGATTCTCTGGAAACACCATATATTTT. It codes for CAISESTGFSGNTIYF.

This sequence joins TRBV7-9 and TRBJ2-1, with 10 bases lining up with TRBD1. J gave up 7 bases and V 1 base, and 7 bases lay outside the gene matches. Per germline, CDR1 SEHNR and CDR2 FQNEAQ (reference sequence). This CDR3 contains 16 residues. The CDR3 loop reads CASSLGGQGYENEQFF. The CDR3 DNA sequence: TGTGCCAGCAGCTTAGGGGGACAGGGGTACGAAAATGAGCAGTTCTTC. The whole variable domain, remainder taken from reference TRBV7-9 and TRBJ2-1, is DTGVSQNPRHKITKRGQNVTFRCDPISEHNRLYWYRQTLGQGPEFLTYFQNEAQLEKSRLLSDRFSAERPKGSFSTLEIQRTEQGDSAMYLCASSLGGQGYENEQFFGPGTRLTVL.

V gene TRBV7-2 combines with J gene TRBJ2-5, with a possible D match to TRBD1 (5 bases). V was pared by 1 base and J by 5 bases, with 14 bases between. The germline gives CDR1 SGHTA, CDR2 FQGNSA. This CDR3 contains 15 residues. CDR3 sequence (DNA): TGTGCCAGCAGCTTAGATCCAGCGAAGGGGGAGACCCAGTACTTC. Protein: CASSLDPAKGETQYF.

Here the CDR3 reads CAAGGEGSTTGELFF. The CDR3, as DNA: TGTGCCGCTGGAGGGGAAGGGAGCACCACCGGGGAGCTGTTTTTT. This chain joins TRBV9 and TRBJ2-2; TRBD2 is a possible D gene (6 bases). Germline-derived CDR1 and CDR2 are SGDLS and YYNGEE. V gave up 10 bases and J gave up 4 bases, with 20 bases separating them. The CDR3 spans 15 residues.

The chain employs TRBV5-4 and TRBJ2-7; 12 bases are a match to TRBD1. J lost 6 bases, V lost 3 bases, and 10 bases had no gene match. CDR1 and CDR2 (germline): SGHNT, YYREEE (reference sequence). The CDR3 is made up of 16 amino acids. The CDR3 sequence: CASSSISGTGGFEQYF. DNA for the CDR3: TGTGCCAGCAGCTCAATTTCCGGGACAGGGGGCTTCGAGCAGTACTTC. The full variable domain, its missing parts supplied by reference TRBV5-4 and TRBJ2-7, is ETGVTQSPTHLIKTRGQQVTLRCSSQSGHNTVSWYQQALGQGPQFIFQYYREEENGRGNFPPRFSGLQFPNYSSELNVNALELDDSALYLCASSSISGTGGFEQYFGPGTRLTVT.

The count of this clone is one. V and J are TRBV6-5 and TRBJ2-5, with 8 bases lining up with TRBD2. Germline trimming cut 2 bases from V and 4 bases from J; bases unmatched to any gene: 9. Per the germline V gene, CDR1 is MNHEY and CDR2 is SVGAGI. This CDR3 region has 16 residues. This CDR3 is CASSYPQAGGSETQYF. The CDR3 coding sequence is TGTGCCAGCAGTTACCCCCAGGCGGGGGGCTCAGAGACCCAGTACTTC.